Below, 14 T cell receptor beta chains from the same sample are listed, as sequenced in a study of cytomegalovirus exposure and HLA in healthy donors. Data came from immunoSEQ multiplex PCR; TCRdb stores just in-frame clones and leaves some out. The sample lists 250,000 to 400,000 clones, 70% to 90% occurring once. The sequenced sample was PBMCs. The receptors come from a man aged 30 to 39 in good health and CMV-seronegative.

V usage is TRBV6-5 and J usage is TRBJ2-7; D might be TRBD1 (7 bases). This CDR3 contains 15 residues. V gave up 8 bases and J gave up 3 bases, with 20 bases separating them. CDR1 is MNHEY and CDR2 is SVGAGI in the germline V gene. CDR3 amino acids: CASGPWAGGFYEQYF. The CDR3 DNA reads as TGTGCCAGCGGGCCATGGGCAGGGGGGTTCTACGAGCAGTACTTC.

This clone was recorded once. This chain uses TRBV11-2 with TRBJ1-2, with 7 bases that match TRBD1. The germline CDR1 and CDR2 sequences are SGHAT and FQNNGV. The CDR3 is 17 residues long. Trimming took 4 bases from V and 8 from J; bases not matched to a gene: 19. The chain's CDR3 is CASSSLRGRGARSGYTF. The CDR3 DNA reads TGTGCCAGCAGCTCATTACGCGGCAGGGGGGCTCGGAGCGGCTACACCTTC.

The rearrangement links TRBV5-6 to TRBJ2-5; 9 bases match TRBD1. After removal of 2 bases from V and 5 bases from J, the junction contained 13 bases not matched to a gene. This CDR3 spans 17 amino acids. The germline V gene encodes CDR1 SGHDT and CDR2 YYEEEE. The CDR3 nucleotides are TGTGCCAGCAGCTTTTACCGGGGGACAGGGAGTGGGGAGACCCAGTACTTC. Translated, it gives CASSFYRGTGSGETQYF.

This rearrangement joins TRBV6-6 to TRBJ2-2; the match to TRBD1 covers 11 bases. The CDR3 is 14 amino acids. The germline gives CDR1 MNHNY, CDR2 SVGAGI (reference sequence). With V trimmed by 5 bases and J by 6 bases, 2 bases remained unmatched. The CDR3, as DNA: TGTGCCAGCAGTCGGGACAGGGGGGCCGGGGAGCTGTTTTTT. Protein sequence: CASSRDRGAGELFF.

The V and J genes are TRBV9 and TRBJ2-3; 10 bases fit TRBD2. J lost 1 base, V lost 0 bases, and 2 bases had no gene match. Germline lookup yields CDR1 SGDLS and CDR2 YYNGEE. This CDR3 region has 16 residues. The CDR3 nucleotides are TGTGCCAGCAGCGTAGAAGCGGGGGGGGGCACAGATACGCAGTATTTT. Amino acids: CASSVEAGGGTDTQYF.

This clone was observed once. The V gene is TRBV6-5, the J gene TRBJ2-5, with D possibly TRBD1 on 6 matching bases. This CDR3 is 13 amino acids long. V dropped 6 bases and J dropped 1 base, with 9 bases sitting between them. Germline V gives CDR1 MNHEY, CDR2 SVGAGI. In DNA, the CDR3 is TGTGCCAGCAGCCGGACAGTCCAAGAGACCCAGTACTTC. It codes for CASSRTVQETQYF.

V is TRBV29-1 and J is TRBJ1-2; D is uncertain. Per the germline V gene, CDR1 is SQVTM and CDR2 is ANQGSEA. The V and J ends lost 2 bases and 6 bases respectively, with 7 bases between them. This CDR3 comprises 11 residues. CDR3 sequence (DNA): TGCAGCGTTGAAAGGAGGGATGGCTACACCTTC. This codes for CSVERRDGYTF. Full variable domain (outside the CDR3, taken from reference TRBV29-1 and TRBJ1-2): SAVISQKPSRDICQRGTSLTIQCQVDSQVTMMFWYRQQPGQSLTLIATANQGSEATYESGFVIDKFPISRPNLTFSTLTVSNMSPEDSSIYLCSVERRDGYTFGSGTRLTVV.

This clone has only a few counts. J is TRBJ1-6 and V is TRBV10-1; D uncertain. The CDR3 totals 12 residues. The germline CDR1 and CDR2 sequences are WNHNN and SYGVQD (reference sequence). V was clipped by 3 bases and J by 7 bases, with 4 bases between them. The CDR3, as DNA: TGCGCCAGCAGTGATCGGAATTCACCCCTCCACTTT. This sequence encodes CASSDRNSPLHF.

This chain joins TRBV6-1 and TRBJ2-7; TRBD1 matches at 12 bases. V gave up 5 bases and J gave up 4 bases; unmatched junction bases: 6. Germline-derived CDR1 and CDR2 are MNHNS and SASEGT. The CDR3 length is 15 residues. The CDR3 bases are TGTGCCAGCAGTAAGCCGGGACAGGGGGCGTACGAGCAGTACTTC. This sequence encodes CASSKPGQGAYEQYF.

The gene calls are TRBV10-1 and TRBJ2-1, with D possibly TRBD1 on 6 matching bases. Germline assignment: CDR1 WNHNN and CDR2 SYGVQD (reference sequence). There are 16 residues in the CDR3. V lost 3 bases to trimming and J lost 7 bases, with 19 bases between them. The CDR3 loop is CASSEGFGTRGNEQFF. CDR3 DNA sequence: TGCGCCAGCAGTGAAGGGTTTGGGACGAGGGGGAATGAGCAGTTCTTC.

V is TRBV4-3 and J is TRBJ2-3; 9 bases map to TRBD2. The CDR3 length is 19 residues. CDR1 and CDR2 (germline): LGHNA, YSLEER. The V and J ends lost 0 bases and 4 bases, in that order; junction bases with no gene match: 14. CDR3 coding DNA: TGCGCCAGCAGCCAAGAGGGGCTTTGGCTAGCGGGGAGCGCAGATACGCAGTATTTT. Residues: CASSQEGLWLAGSADTQYF.

The chain uses TRBV12-5 and TRBJ2-2; D is possibly TRBD1 (6 bases). Trimming removed 5 bases at V and 4 bases at J, with 8 bases between. CDR3 length: 13 amino acids. Per the germline V gene, CDR1 is LGHNT and CDR2 is FRNRAP. In nucleotides, the CDR3 is TGTGCTAGTGGTAGGGGGTTCACCGGGGAGCTGTTTTTT. Translated: CASGRGFTGELFF.

A single count supports this clone. The chain has TRBV6-5 and TRBJ2-7; 13 bases match TRBD2. CDR3 length equals 15 residues. The ends lost 6 bases at V and 4 bases at J; junction bases unmatched: 6. Germline lookup yields CDR1 MNHEY and CDR2 SVGAGI. CDR3 nucleotide sequence: TGTGCCAGCAGCTTGACTAGCGGGGGGAATTACGAGCAGTACTTC. It codes for CASSLTSGGNYEQYF.

This chain uses TRBV30 with TRBJ1-2; D is possibly TRBD1 (5 bases). This CDR3 is 13 amino acids long. Trimming left V 4 bases short and J 4 bases short, with 13 bases between. Germline assignment: CDR1 GTSNPN and CDR2 SVGIG (reference sequence). CDR3 in amino acids: CAWNSQGTYGYTF. The CDR3 DNA is TGTGCCTGGAACTCGCAGGGAACCTATGGCTACACCTTC.